The rows below give T cell receptor beta chains drawn from one sample of a study of blood T cell repertoires in COVID-19. TCRdb keeps only in-frame clones here, not all; method: immunoSEQ multiplex PCR. The repertoire holds roughly 180,000 clones, with roughly 78% as singletons. The material sequenced was peripheral blood. The receptors come from a woman aged 60-70 years with COVID-19, enrolled during active disease. CDR3s include the opening cysteine and the closing phenylalanine or tryptophan. The order of the fields is CDR3 length, J gene, clone size, D gene, V gene, CDR3 DNA, CDR3 protein. A D gene is named only where the DNA matches it firmly. Some rows have no size entry. The others give once, few or many, or a class for an expanded clone.

17 TRBJ2-1 few - TRBV19 TGTGCCAGTAGTACCCAGGGGGGCGGTAGCTCCTACAATGAGCAGTTCTTC CASSTQGGGSSYNEQFF
18 TRBJ2-3 - TRBD2 TRBV30 TGTGCCTGGGGAGTGTACGGGGGATCGGGGGGAAACACAGATACGCAGTATTTT CAWGVYGGSGGNTDTQYF
17 TRBJ2-1 - TRBD1 TRBV27 TGTGCCAGCAGTTTATATCCCACCGGGACAGGCAACAATGAGCAGTTCTTC CASSLYPTGTGNNEQFF
13 TRBJ1-1 - - TRBV7-3 TGTGCCAGCAGCTTCGCGTTGGACACTGAAGCTTTCTTT CASSFALDTEAFF
17 TRBJ2-1 - TRBD2 TRBV19 TGTGCCAGTAGTTCCAACATAGCGGGAGGCTCCTACAATGAGCAGTTCTTC CASSSNIAGGSYNEQFF
14 TRBJ1-1 - - TRBV11-1 TGTGCCAGCAGCGAGGGGGACGGTGGCACTGAAGCTTTCTTT CASSEGDGGTEAFF
18 TRBJ2-2 - - TRBV21-1 TGTGCCAGCAGCAAAGCGCTTTGCGGGGTACCGAACACCGGGGAGCTGTTTTTT CASSKALCGVPNTGELFF
14 TRBJ1-2 - - TRBV28 TGTGCCAGCAGTTTAAACGGGGGGTACTATGGCTACACCTTC CASSLNGGYYGYTF
16 TRBJ2-7 - TRBD1 TRBV7-9 TGTGCCAGCAGCCGAGGGGACAGGAACTTCTCCTACGAGCAGTACTTC CASSRGDRNFSYEQYF
15 TRBJ2-5 - TRBD1 TRBV10-2 TGCGCCAGCAGTGTAGGGGGCGCTGGGCAAGAGACCCAGTACTTC CASSVGGAGQETQYF
14 TRBJ1-3 once - TRBV9 TGTGCCAGCACCCCTTTGGCCTCTGGAAACACCATATATTTT CASTPLASGNTIYF
17 TRBJ2-1 - TRBD1 TRBV9 TGTGCCAGCAGCGTAGGTGTGGACAGGGTGGCGAGAAATGAGCAGTTCTTC CASSVGVDRVARNEQFF
16 TRBJ2-7 - TRBD2 TRBV27 TGTGCCAGCAGTTTATCCGTTAGCGGGGGGGCCTACGAGCAGTACTTC CASSLSVSGGAYEQYF
14 TRBJ1-1 few - TRBV5-1 TGCGCCAGCAGCTTGGACCCAGTGAACACTGAAGCTTTCTTT CASSLDPVNTEAFF
14 TRBJ1-2 - - TRBV5-1 TGCGCCAGCAGCTTGGACAGAGCTAACTATGGCTACACCTTC CASSLDRANYGYTF
13 TRBJ1-1 - TRBD1 TRBV29-1 TGCAGCGCCTCAGGGGGAAGGGGCACTGAAGCTTTCTTT CSASGGRGTEAFF
15 TRBJ1-2 - - TRBV4-3 TGCGCCAGCAGCCAAGATGTCGGAGCTAACTATGGCTACACCTTC CASSQDVGANYGYTF
16 TRBJ2-4 - TRBD1 TRBV28 TGTGCCAGCAGCCACCGACAGGGGTCTGTCAAAAACATTCAGTACTTC CASSHRQGSVKNIQYF
17 TRBJ1-1 - TRBD1 TRBV4-1 TGCGCCAGCAGCCCCGCAGGGGGGATCCGCATGAACACTGAAGCTTTCTTT CASSPAGGIRMNTEAFF
16 TRBJ2-3 - - TRBV7-2 TGTGCCAGCAGCTTGTTCAGGGGTCCGGGCACAGATACGCAGTATTTT CASSLFRGPGTDTQYF
14 TRBJ2-3 once - TRBV19 TGTGCCACCCGAAGTGCGTCTAGCACAGATACGCAGTATTTT CATRSASSTDTQYF
15 TRBJ2-3 - - TRBV3-1/TRBV3-2 TGTGCCAGCAGCCAAGCCTTCGGGGGCACAGATACGCAGTATTTT CASSQAFGGTDTQYF
14 TRBJ1-5 - TRBD1 TRBV30 TGTGCCTGGAGTGGAGGGGGCGAGGAGCAGCCCCAGCATTTT CAWSGGGEEQPQHF
17 TRBJ1-6 - TRBD1 TRBV7-2 TGTGCCAGCAGCTTAGGTCGGGCCGGGACAGAAAATTCACCCCTCCACTTT CASSLGRAGTENSPLHF